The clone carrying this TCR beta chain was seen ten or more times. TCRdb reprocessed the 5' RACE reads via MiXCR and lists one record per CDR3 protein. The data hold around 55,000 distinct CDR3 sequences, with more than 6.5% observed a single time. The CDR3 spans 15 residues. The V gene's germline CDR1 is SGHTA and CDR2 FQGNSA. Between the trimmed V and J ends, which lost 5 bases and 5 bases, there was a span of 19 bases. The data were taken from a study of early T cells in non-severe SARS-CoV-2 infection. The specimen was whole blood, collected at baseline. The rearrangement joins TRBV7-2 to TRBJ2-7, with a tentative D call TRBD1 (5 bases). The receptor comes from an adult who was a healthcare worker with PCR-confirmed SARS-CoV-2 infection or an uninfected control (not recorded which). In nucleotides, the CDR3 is TGTGCCAGCAGCCCATGGGGCAGGGTCGGTGACGAGCAGTACTTC. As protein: CASSPWGRVGDEQYF. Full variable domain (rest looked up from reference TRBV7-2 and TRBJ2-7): GAGVSQSPSNKVTEKGKDVELRCDPISGHTALYWYRQSLGQGLEFLIYFQGNSAPDKSGLPSDRFSAERTGGSVSTLTIQRTQQEDSAVYLCASSPWGRVGDEQYFGPGTRLTVT.